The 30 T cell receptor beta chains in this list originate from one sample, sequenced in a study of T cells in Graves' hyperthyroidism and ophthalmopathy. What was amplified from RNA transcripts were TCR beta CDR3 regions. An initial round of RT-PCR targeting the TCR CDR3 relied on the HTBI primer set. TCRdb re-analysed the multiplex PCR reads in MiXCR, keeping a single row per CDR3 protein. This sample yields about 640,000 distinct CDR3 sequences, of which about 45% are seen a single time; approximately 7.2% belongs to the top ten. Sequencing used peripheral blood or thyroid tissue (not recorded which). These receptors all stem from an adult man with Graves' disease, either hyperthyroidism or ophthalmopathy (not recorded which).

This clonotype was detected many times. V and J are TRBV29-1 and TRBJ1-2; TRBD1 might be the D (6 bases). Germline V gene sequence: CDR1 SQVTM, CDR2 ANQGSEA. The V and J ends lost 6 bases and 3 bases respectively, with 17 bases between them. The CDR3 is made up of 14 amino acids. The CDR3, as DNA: TGCAGCGTGGCTAGGGACAATCCGTACTATGGCTACACCTTC. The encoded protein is CSVARDNPYYGYTF. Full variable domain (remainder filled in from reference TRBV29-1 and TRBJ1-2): SAVISQKPSRDICQRGTSLTIQCQVDSQVTMMFWYRQQPGQSLTLIATANQGSEATYESGFVIDKFPISRPNLTFSTLTVSNMSPEDSSIYLCSVARDNPYYGYTFGSGTRLTVV.

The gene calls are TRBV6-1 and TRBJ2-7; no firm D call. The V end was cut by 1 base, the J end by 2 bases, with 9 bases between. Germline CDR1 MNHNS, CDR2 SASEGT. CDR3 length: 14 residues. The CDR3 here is CASSEVGSPYEQYF. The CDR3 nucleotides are TGTGCCAGCAGTGAAGTCGGTAGTCCCTACGAGCAGTACTTC.

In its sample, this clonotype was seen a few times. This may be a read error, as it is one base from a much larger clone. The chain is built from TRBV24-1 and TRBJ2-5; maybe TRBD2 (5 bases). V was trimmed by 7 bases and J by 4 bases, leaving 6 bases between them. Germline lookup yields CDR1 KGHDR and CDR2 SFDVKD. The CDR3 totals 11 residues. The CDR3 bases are TGTGCCACCAGGGCGGGAGAGACCCAGTACTTC. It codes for CATRAGETQYF.

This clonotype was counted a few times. The CDR3 loop reads CASSFTADSRVGTEAFF. The CDR3 DNA follows: TGTGCCAGCAGCTTTACGGCGGACTCCCGCGTGGGGACTGAAGCTTTCTTT. The chain carries TRBV7-6 and TRBJ1-1; no reliable D call. V dropped 3 bases and J dropped 5 bases, with 22 bases sitting between them. This CDR3 has 17 residues. Germline-derived CDR1 and CDR2 are SGHVS and FNYEAQ.

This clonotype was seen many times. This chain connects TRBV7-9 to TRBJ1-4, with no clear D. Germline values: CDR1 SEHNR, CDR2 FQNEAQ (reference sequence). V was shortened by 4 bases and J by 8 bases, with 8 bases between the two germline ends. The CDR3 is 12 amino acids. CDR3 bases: TGTGCCAGCAGCTCGTCTGAGGAAAAACTGTTTTTT. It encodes CASSSSEEKLFF.

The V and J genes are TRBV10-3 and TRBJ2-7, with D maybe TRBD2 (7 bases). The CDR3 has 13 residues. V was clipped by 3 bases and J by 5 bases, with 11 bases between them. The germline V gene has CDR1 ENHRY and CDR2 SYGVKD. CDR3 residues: CAISDGGHHEQYF. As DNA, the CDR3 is TGTGCCATCAGTGACGGGGGGCATCACGAGCAGTACTTC.

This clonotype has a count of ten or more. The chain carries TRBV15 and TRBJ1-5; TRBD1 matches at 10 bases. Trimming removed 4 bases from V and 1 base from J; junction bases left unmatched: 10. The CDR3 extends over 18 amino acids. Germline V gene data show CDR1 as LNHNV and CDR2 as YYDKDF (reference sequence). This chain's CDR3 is CATSTSRDRGMSNQPQHF. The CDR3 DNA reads TGTGCCACCAGCACAAGCCGGGACAGGGGTATGAGCAATCAGCCCCAGCATTTT. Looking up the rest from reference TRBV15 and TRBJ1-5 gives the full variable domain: DAMVIQNPRYQVTQFGKPVTLSCSQTLNHNVMYWYQQKSSQAPKLLFHYYDKDFNNEADTPDNFQSRRPNTSFCFLDIRSPGLGDTAMYLCATSTSRDRGMSNQPQHFGDGTRLSIL.

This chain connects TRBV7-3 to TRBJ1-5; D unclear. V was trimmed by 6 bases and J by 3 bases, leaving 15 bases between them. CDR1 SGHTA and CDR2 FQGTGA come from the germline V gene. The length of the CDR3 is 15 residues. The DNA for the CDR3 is TGTGCCAGCAGTCAAACCTGGGGTACCAATCAGCCCCAGCATTTT. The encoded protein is CASSQTWGTNQPQHF.

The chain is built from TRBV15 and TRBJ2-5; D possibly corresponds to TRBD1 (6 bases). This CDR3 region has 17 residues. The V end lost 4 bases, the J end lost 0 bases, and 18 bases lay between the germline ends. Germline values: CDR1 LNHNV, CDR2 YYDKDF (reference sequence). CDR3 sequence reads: CATSTARGQTYQETQYF. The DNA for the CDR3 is TGTGCCACCAGCACAGCCCGCGGACAGACGTACCAAGAGACCCAGTACTTC.

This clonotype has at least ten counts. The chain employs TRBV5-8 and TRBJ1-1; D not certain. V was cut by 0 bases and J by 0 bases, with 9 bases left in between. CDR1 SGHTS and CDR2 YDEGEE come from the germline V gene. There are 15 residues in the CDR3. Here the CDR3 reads CASSLESHLNTEAFF. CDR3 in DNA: TGTGCCAGCAGCTTGGAGTCACATCTGAACACTGAAGCTTTCTTT.

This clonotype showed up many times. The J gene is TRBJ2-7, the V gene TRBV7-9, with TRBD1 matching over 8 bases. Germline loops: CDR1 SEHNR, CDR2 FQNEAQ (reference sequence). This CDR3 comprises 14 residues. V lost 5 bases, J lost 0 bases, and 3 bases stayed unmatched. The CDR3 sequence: CASSIGTGSYEQYF. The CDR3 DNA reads TGTGCCAGCAGCATCGGGACAGGCTCCTACGAGCAGTACTTC.

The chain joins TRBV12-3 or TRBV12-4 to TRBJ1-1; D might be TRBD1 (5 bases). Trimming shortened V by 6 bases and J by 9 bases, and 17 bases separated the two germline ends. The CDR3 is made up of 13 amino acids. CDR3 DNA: TGTGCCAGCAGCGACGACAGACAGACTAAAGCTTTCTTT. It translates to CASSDDRQTKAFF.

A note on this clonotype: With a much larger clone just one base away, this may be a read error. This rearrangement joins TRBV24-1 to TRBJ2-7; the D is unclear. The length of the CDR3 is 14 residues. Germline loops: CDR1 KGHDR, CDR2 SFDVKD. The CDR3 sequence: CAISDFHSPYEQYF. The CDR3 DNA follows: TGTGCCATCAGTGATTTCCATTCTCCCTACGAGCAGTACTTC.

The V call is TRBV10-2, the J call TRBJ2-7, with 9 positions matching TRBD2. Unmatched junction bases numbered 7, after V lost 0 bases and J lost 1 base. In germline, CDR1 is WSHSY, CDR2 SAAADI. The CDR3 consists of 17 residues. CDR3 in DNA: TGCGCCAGCAGTGAGTCGTGGCGGGGGGGCCCATCCTACGAGCAGTACTTC. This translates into CASSESWRGGPSYEQYF.

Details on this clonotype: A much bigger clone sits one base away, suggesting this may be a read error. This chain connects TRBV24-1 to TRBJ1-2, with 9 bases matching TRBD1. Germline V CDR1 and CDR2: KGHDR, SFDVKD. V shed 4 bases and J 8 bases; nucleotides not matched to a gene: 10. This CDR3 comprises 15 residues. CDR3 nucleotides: TGTGCCACCAGTGACGCCCAGGACAGGGGCAGCGGCTACACCTTC. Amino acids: CATSDAQDRGSGYTF.

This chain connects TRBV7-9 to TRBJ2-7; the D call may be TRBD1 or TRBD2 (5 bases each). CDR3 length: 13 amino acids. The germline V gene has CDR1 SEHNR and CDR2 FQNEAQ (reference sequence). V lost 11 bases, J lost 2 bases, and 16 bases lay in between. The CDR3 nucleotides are TGTGCCTGGAGTGGGGGTAACACCTACGAGCAGTACTTC. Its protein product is CAWSGGNTYEQYF.

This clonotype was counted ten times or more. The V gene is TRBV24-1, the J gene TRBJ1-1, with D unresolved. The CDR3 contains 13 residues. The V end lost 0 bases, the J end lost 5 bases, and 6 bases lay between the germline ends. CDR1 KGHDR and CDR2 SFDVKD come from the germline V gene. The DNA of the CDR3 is TGTGCCACCAGTGATTTGCGGGGTACTGAAGCTTTCTTT. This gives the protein CATSDLRGTEAFF.

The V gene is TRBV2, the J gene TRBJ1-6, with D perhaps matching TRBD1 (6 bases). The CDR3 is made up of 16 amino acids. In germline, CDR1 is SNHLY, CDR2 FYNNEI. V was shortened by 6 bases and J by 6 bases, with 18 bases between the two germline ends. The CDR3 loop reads CASRHGQLRGNSPLHF. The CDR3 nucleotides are TGTGCCAGCAGACACGGACAGCTTCGGGGTAATTCACCCCTCCACTTT.

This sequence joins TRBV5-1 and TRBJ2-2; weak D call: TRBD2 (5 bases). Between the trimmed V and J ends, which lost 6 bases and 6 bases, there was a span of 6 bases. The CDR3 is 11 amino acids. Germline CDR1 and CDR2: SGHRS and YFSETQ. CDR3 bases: TGCGCCAGCAAGGAGGCCGGGGAGCTGTTTTTT. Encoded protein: CASKEAGELFF.

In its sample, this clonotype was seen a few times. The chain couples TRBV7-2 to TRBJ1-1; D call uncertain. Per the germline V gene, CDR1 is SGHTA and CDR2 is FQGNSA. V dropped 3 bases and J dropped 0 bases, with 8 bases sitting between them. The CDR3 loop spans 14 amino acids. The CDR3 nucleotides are TGTGCCAGCAGCTTGCAGCAAATGAACACTGAAGCTTTCTTT. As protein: CASSLQQMNTEAFF.

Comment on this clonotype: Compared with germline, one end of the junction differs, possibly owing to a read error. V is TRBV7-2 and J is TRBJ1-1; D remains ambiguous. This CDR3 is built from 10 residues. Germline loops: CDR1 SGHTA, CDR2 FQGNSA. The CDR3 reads CASSLKAAAF. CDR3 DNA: TGTGCCAGCAGCTTAAAGGCAGCGGCGTTT.

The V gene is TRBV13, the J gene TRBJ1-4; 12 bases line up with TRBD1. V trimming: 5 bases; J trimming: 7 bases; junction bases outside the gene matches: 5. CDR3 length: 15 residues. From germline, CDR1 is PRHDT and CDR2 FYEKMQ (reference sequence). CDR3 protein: CASSQGTGGPEKLFF. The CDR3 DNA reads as TGTGCCAGCAGCCAAGGGACAGGGGGCCCTGAAAAACTGTTTTTT.

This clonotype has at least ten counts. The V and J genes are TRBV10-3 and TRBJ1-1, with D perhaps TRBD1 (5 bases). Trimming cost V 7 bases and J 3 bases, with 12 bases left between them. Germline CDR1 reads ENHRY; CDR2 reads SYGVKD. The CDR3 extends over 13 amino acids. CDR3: CAITPRADTEAFF. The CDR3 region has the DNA TGTGCCATCACCCCCAGGGCGGACACTGAAGCTTTCTTT.

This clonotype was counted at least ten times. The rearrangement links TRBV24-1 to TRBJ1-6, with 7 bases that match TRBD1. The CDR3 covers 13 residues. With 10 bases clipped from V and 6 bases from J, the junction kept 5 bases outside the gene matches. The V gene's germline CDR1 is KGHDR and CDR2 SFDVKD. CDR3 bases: TGTGCCACACGGCGGGACAGTAATTCACCCCTCCACTTT. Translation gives CATRRDSNSPLHF.

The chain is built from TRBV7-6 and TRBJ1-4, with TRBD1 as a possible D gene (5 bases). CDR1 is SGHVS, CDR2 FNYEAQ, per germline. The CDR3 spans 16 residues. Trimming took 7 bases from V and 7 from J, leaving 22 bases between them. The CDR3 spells CASTLAGGMNTEKLFF. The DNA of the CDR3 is TGTGCCAGCACCTTGGCCGGGGGAATGAACACTGAAAAACTGTTTTTT.

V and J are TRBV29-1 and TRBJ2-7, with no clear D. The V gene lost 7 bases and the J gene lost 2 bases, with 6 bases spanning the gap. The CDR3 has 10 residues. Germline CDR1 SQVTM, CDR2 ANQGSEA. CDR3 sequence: CSAGPYEQYF. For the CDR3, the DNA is TGCAGCGCCGGTCCCTACGAGCAGTACTTC.

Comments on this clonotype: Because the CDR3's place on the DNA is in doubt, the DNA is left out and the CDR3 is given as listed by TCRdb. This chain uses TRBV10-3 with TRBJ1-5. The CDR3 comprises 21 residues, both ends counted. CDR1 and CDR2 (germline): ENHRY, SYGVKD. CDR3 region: CASSAGGTEAFFGQGNQPQHF.

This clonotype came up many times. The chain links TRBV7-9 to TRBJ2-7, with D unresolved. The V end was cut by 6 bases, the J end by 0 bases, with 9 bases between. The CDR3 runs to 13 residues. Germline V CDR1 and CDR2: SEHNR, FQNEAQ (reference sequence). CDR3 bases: TGTGCCAGCAGTTATGGCAGCTCCTACGAGCAGTACTTC. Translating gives CASSYGSSYEQYF.

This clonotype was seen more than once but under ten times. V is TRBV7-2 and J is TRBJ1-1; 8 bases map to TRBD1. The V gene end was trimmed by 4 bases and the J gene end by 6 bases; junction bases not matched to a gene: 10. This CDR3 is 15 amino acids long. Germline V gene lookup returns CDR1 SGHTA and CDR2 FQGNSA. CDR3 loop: CASSSIREQGAEAFF. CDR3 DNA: TGTGCCAGCAGCTCTATCCGAGAACAGGGGGCTGAAGCTTTCTTT.

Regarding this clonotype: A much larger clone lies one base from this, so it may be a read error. CDR3 amino acids: CASNPGTLEKLFF. Written as DNA, the CDR3 is TGTGCCAGCAACCCAGGGACGCTCGAAAAACTGTTTTTT. The chain carries TRBV2 and TRBJ1-4, with D maybe TRBD1 (5 bases). The CDR3 length is 13 residues. V was cut by 7 bases and J by 8 bases, with 14 bases left in between. Germline V gene data show CDR1 as SNHLY and CDR2 as FYNNEI.